This T cell receptor beta chain came from a study of cytomegalovirus exposure and HLA in healthy donors. As to this clone: What it binds is unknown.

Study-level findings and limits: There was a cluster of highly shared sequence variants that was likely a sequencing artifact. TRBV6-2, TRBV6-3 and other indistinguishable V segments were excluded. Most TCR sequences showed up rarely, but some public TCRs showed up in many donors.

PCR was performed using 60 Vbeta and 13 Jbeta primers. Assay used: immunoSEQ multiplex PCR; TCRdb lists only in-frame clones, some missing. The sample holds a few hundred thousand clones, under 90% seen once. The CDR3 is made up of 14 amino acids. Germline CDR1 and CDR2: MDHEN and SYDVKM. Germline trimming cut 6 bases from V and 5 bases from J; bases unmatched to any gene: 7. The chain joins TRBV28 to TRBJ2-5; 9 bases are a match to TRBD2. This TCR was sampled from a girl aged 2-15 years in good health and CMV-seronegative. Sequenced sample: PBMCs. DNA of the CDR3: TGTGCCAGCAGATTTAGCGGGAGCTCTGAGACCCAGTACTTC. Protein: CASRFSGSSETQYF.